This T cell receptor beta chain derives from a study of cytomegalovirus exposure and HLA in healthy donors. On the study more broadly: From donors who were HLA-typed, an early data release held 65 million to 85 million unique TCRs.

The V gene's germline CDR1 is SGDLS and CDR2 YYNGEE. V was clipped by 0 bases and J by 6 bases, with 16 bases between them. This CDR3 contains 15 residues. Study-wide results and caveats: The authors later found HLA-associated TCR beta chains more clonally expanded than equally common others. The availability of immune exposure information extended only to CMV serostatus.

Healthy bone marrow donors made up the donor group. PCR employed 60 Vbeta and 13 Jbeta primers. The table came from immunoSEQ multiplex PCR; TCRdb's copy has only in-frame clones and leaves some out. The profile shows around 71,000 clones, about two thirds of them singletons. A word on this clone: Its specificity is unknown.

Specimen: PBMCs. This receptor was taken from a man aged 25-45 years in good health and CMV-seropositive. V and J are TRBV9 and TRBJ2-7, with D possibly TRBD2 on 5 matching bases. CDR3 protein: CASSVGSVEGSEQYF. The CDR3 nucleotides read TGTGCCAGCAGCGTAGGATCGGTAGAGGGTTCCGAGCAGTACTTC.